The next 13 T cell receptor beta chains were all read from a single sample in a study of T cells in Graves' hyperthyroidism and ophthalmopathy. Researchers took RNA transcripts and amplified the TCR beta CDR3 regions from them. First-round RT-PCR of the TCR CDR3 relied on the HTBI primer set. MiXCR was run by TCRdb on the multiplex PCR reads, yielding one entry per CDR3 protein. Among some 550,000 distinct CDR3 sequences listed, roughly 20% were seen once. Sample: blood. Receptor source: a man between 18 and 35 years old with Graves' hyperthyroidism.

This clonotype appeared many times. The chain recombines TRBV2 with TRBJ1-1; D ambiguous. Per the germline V gene, CDR1 is SNHLY and CDR2 is FYNNEI. This CDR3 contains 14 residues. V was trimmed by 3 bases and J by 6 bases, leaving 14 bases between them. The DNA of the CDR3 is TGTGCCAGCAGTGAGGATTTCAGGAGTTCTGAAGCTTTCTTT. Translating it yields CASSEDFRSSEAFF.

This clonotype came up many times. The gene calls are TRBV28 and TRBJ1-5, with D perhaps TRBD1 (5 bases). Germline CDR1 reads MDHEN; CDR2 reads SYDVKM. Trimming shortened V by 8 bases and J by 4 bases, and 18 bases separated the two germline ends. This CDR3 spans 15 amino acids. The CDR3 loop is CASAAVFGGNQPQHF. The CDR3 nucleotides read TGTGCCAGCGCGGCCGTCTTTGGGGGAAATCAGCCCCAGCATTTT.

Of note for this clonotype: A read error is possible here, since a much larger clone lies one base away. As the CDR3 is not closed by the conserved phenylalanine or tryptophan, this likely results from a read error. The rearrangement links TRBV11-2 to TRBJ1-2, with a weak D call TRBD1 (5 bases). Germline values: CDR1 SGHAT, CDR2 FQNNGV. Trimming pared 4 bases from V and 0 bases from J, leaving 12 bases between. This CDR3 has 15 amino acids. As DNA, the CDR3 is TGTGCCAGCAGCTACAAGACAGCATCTAACTATGGCTACACCTTG. Translating gives CASSYKTASNYGYTL.

At least ten counts were recorded for this clonotype. The chain employs TRBV4-1 and TRBJ1-5; possibly TRBD1 for D (6 bases). Between the trimmed V and J ends, which lost 8 bases and 2 bases, there was a span of 13 bases. Looked up from germline, CDR1 is MGHRA and CDR2 is YSYEKL. The CDR3 runs to 14 residues. The CDR3 sequence is CASRLTGGNQPQHF. CDR3 DNA: TGCGCCAGCCGTCTGACAGGCGGCAATCAGCCCCAGCATTTT.

Many counts were recorded for this clonotype. The chain employs TRBV7-6 and TRBJ2-5, with TRBD1 matching over 7 bases. Per the germline V gene, CDR1 is SGHVS and CDR2 is FNYEAQ. This CDR3 has 14 residues. Trimming at V came to 2 bases and at J to 2 bases, leaving 2 bases not matched to a gene. Here the CDR3 DNA reads TGTGCCAGCAGCTTACAGGGACAGCAAGAGACCCAGTACTTC. This sequence encodes CASSLQGQQETQYF.

This clonotype was seen ten or more times. The chain combines TRBV19 with TRBJ1-5, with 8 positions matching TRBD1. The V and J ends lost 6 bases and 4 bases, in that order; junction bases with no gene match: 5. Germline CDR1 reads LNHDA; CDR2 reads SQIVND (reference sequence). This CDR3 spans 14 amino acids. The CDR3 here is CASSPGQVNQPQHF. Here the CDR3 DNA reads TGTGCCAGTAGCCCGGGACAGGTGAATCAGCCCCAGCATTTT.

The genes are TRBV12-3 or TRBV12-4 and TRBJ1-2; D uncertain. This CDR3 contains 16 residues. Trimming stripped 7 bases from V and 4 bases from J, with 22 bases between. CDR3 residues: CASTPFPPPAPYGYTF. The DNA of the CDR3 is TGTGCCAGCACCCCCTTCCCTCCCCCCGCGCCCTATGGCTACACCTTC.

This clonotype came up a few times. The V gene is TRBV12-3 or TRBV12-4, the J gene TRBJ1-3, with a weak D call TRBD1 (6 bases). The CDR3 sequence is 14 residues long. The V end was cut by 2 bases, the J end by 5 bases, with 10 bases between. CDR3 in amino acids: CASSLLQGRNTIYF. The CDR3 coding sequence is TGTGCCAGCAGTTTATTGCAGGGGCGAAACACCATATATTTT.

This clonotype was seen at least ten times. The rearrangement joins TRBV10-2 to TRBJ1-5, with 11 bases aligning to TRBD1. Germline CDR1 reads WSHSY; CDR2 reads SAAADI. V lost 5 bases, J lost 6 bases, and 3 bases stayed unmatched. This CDR3 comprises 14 residues. CDR3 DNA sequence: TGCGCCAGCAGTACAGGGACAGGGGGTCAGCCCCAGCATTTT. Protein product: CASSTGTGGQPQHF.

The J gene is TRBJ1-3, the V gene TRBV29-1; TRBD1 matches at 9 bases. The CDR3 has 13 amino acids. V gave up 6 bases and J gave up 4 bases; unmatched junction bases: 4. From germline, CDR1 is SQVTM and CDR2 ANQGSEA. The CDR3 reads CSVTGGQGNTIYF. CDR3 in DNA: TGCAGCGTAACAGGGGGCCAAGGAAACACCATATATTTT.

Ten or more counts support this clonotype. This sequence joins TRBV28 and TRBJ2-6, with no clear D. The CDR3 has 15 amino acids. V lost 5 bases and J 0 bases, leaving 8 bases between the germline ends. Per the germline V gene, CDR1 is MDHEN and CDR2 is SYDVKM. CDR3 in DNA: TGTGCCAGCAGTGCCTACGGCTCTGGGGCCAACGTCCTGACTTTC. Protein product: CASSAYGSGANVLTF.

This chain uses TRBV11-2 with TRBJ1-1; unclear D gene. Looked up from germline, CDR1 is SGHAT and CDR2 is FQNNGV. Between the trimmed V and J ends, which lost 5 bases and 1 base, there was a span of 17 bases. The CDR3 consists of 16 residues. As DNA, the CDR3 is TGTGCCAGCAGCCCACGGACCGCGACTAGGAACACTGAAGCTTTCTTT. Amino acids: CASSPRTATRNTEAFF.

This clonotype was seen repeatedly, ten times or more. As DNA, the CDR3 is TGCAGTGCTAGCTCACATGGCACCTACGAGCAGTACTTC. Its translation is CSASSHGTYEQYF. This sequence joins TRBV20-1 and TRBJ2-7; no definite D call. The germline V gene encodes CDR1 DFQATT and CDR2 SNEGSKA (reference sequence). The V and J ends lost 3 bases and 2 bases respectively, with 11 bases between them. This CDR3 spans 13 amino acids.